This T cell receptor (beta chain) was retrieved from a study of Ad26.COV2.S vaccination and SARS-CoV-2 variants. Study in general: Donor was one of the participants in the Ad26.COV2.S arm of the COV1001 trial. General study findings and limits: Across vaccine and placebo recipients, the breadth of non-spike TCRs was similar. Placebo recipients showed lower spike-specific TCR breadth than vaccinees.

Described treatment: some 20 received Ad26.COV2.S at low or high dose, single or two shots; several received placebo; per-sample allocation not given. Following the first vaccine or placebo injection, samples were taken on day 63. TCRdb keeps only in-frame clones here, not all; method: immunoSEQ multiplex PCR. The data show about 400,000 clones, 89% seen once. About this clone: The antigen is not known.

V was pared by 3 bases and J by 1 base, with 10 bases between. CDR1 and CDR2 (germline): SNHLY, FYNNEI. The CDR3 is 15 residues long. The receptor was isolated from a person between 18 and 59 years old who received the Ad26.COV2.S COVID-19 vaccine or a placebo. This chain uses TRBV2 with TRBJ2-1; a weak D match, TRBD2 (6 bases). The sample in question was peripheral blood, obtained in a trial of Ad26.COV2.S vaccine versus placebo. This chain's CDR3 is CASSDTGGSYNEQFF. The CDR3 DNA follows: TGTGCCAGCAGTGATACAGGAGGGTCCTACAATGAGCAGTTCTTC.